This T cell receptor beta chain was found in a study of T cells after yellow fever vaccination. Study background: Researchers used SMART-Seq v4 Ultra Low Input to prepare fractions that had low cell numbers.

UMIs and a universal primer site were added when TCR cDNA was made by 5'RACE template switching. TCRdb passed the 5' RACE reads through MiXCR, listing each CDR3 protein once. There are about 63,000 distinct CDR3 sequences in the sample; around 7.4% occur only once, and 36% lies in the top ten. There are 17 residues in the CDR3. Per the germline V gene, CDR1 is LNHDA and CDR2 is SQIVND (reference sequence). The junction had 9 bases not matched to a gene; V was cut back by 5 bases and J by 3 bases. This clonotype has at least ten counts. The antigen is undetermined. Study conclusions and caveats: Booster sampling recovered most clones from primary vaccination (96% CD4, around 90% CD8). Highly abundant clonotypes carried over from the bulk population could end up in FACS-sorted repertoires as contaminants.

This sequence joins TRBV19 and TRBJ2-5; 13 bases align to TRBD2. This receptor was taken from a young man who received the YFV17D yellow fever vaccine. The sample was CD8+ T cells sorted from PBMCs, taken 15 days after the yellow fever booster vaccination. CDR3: CASSPGLAGKDEETQYF. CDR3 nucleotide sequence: TGTGCCAGTAGTCCGGGACTAGCGGGGAAAGATGAAGAGACCCAGTACTTC.